This T cell receptor (beta chain) was sequenced for a study of shared clonotypes between healthy human individuals. Study results and caveats: Clonotype sharing among donors was expected to depend on sequencing depth. Sample collection involved blood only; tissue repertoires are likely different.

Deep was the level used in running the assay. Measured with immunoSEQ multiplex PCR; TCRdb has only the in-frame clones, and not every one. The profile covers 450,000 to 550,000 clones, with about four fifths appearing a single time and over 10% taken by the ten largest. Concerning this clone: Its antigen is unidentified.

The CDR3 is made up of 13 amino acids. Trimming removed 3 bases at V and 3 bases at J, with 7 bases between. Germline loops: CDR1 SGHVS, CDR2 FQNEAQ. The sequenced sample was PBMCs. The V and J genes are TRBV7-8 and TRBJ2-3; D not certain. This receptor was identified in a woman aged 40 to 50 in good health. Some clones in this sample may be carry-over from other donors' samples. In DNA, the CDR3 is TGTGCCAGCAGCTTTGGGTTTACAGATACGCAGTATTTT. Translating it yields CASSFGFTDTQYF.